This T cell receptor beta chain was captured by sequencing in a study of T-cell memory formation after mild COVID-19. This clonotype was counted only a few times. TCRdb reanalysed the 5' RACE reads using MiXCR and keeps one entry per CDR3 protein. The table has under 350,000 distinct CDR3 sequences, roughly 15% seen once. The CDR3 sequence is 13 residues long. Trimming took 8 bases from V and 1 from J, leaving 12 bases between them. Per the germline V gene, CDR1 is GTSNPN and CDR2 is SVGIG (reference sequence). This receptor was identified in a young man who had mild COVID-19 (a few samples of this study predate the infection). Cell type and time point are not known. The chain couples TRBV30 to TRBJ2-4, with D possibly matching TRBD1 (7 bases). The sample consisted of PBMCs or a T cell subset sorted from them (not recorded which). CDR3 residues: CAMEGAAKNIQYF. The CDR3 region has the DNA TGTGCCATGGAGGGGGCGGCCAAAAACATTCAGTACTTC.